One sample yielded the 27 T cell receptor beta chains listed below, sequenced in a study of blood T cell repertoires in COVID-19. Method: immunoSEQ multiplex PCR; TCRdb's copy keeps in-frame clones and lacks some. The sample has 130,000 to 150,000 clones, roughly 79% seen once. The material sequenced was peripheral blood. The receptors stem from a human donor with acute or convalescent COVID-19. The donor label of this sample is uncertain.

The chain uses TRBV18 and TRBJ1-1; 7 bases align to TRBD1. V shed 4 bases and J 2 bases; nucleotides not matched to a gene: 16. The CDR3 length is 18 residues. Germline assignment: CDR1 KGHSH and CDR2 LQKENI. The CDR3 here is CASSLEQGLPFSNTEAFF. The CDR3, as DNA: TGTGCCAGCTCACTCGAACAGGGGCTCCCTTTTTCCAACACTGAAGCTTTCTTT.

This rearrangement joins TRBV6-5 to TRBJ2-1; D gene unclear. The CDR3 runs to 11 residues. The germline CDR1 and CDR2 sequences are MNHEY and SVGAGI. V was cut by 2 bases and J by 9 bases, with 5 bases left in between. The CDR3 protein is CASSYLAEQFF. The CDR3 region has the DNA TGTGCCAGCAGTTACCTGGCTGAGCAGTTCTTC.

The chain carries TRBV2 and TRBJ2-1; 7 bases are shared with TRBD2. Looked up from germline, CDR1 is SNHLY and CDR2 is FYNNEI. The CDR3 totals 15 residues. The ends lost 2 bases at V and 2 bases at J; junction bases unmatched: 3. CDR3 sequence: CASSEQAGPYNEQFF. The CDR3 DNA follows: TGTGCCAGCAGTGAACAAGCGGGGCCCTACAATGAGCAGTTCTTC.

The chain couples TRBV2 to TRBJ1-4; tentatively, D is TRBD1 (5 bases). Germline V gives CDR1 SNHLY, CDR2 FYNNEI. The V end lost 8 bases, the J end lost 4 bases, and 8 bases lay between the germline ends. This CDR3 has 12 amino acids. CDR3: CASQGYNEKLFF. CDR3 sequence (DNA): TGTGCCAGCCAGGGATATAATGAAAAACTGTTTTTT.

The table lists this clone with a few counts. The chain combines TRBV2 with TRBJ1-5; 12 bases match TRBD1. The germline V gene encodes CDR1 SNHLY and CDR2 FYNNEI. Trimming removed 4 bases from V and 2 bases from J; junction bases left unmatched: 3. The CDR3 sequence is 16 residues long. DNA of the CDR3: TGTGCCAGCAGTGGGGGGACAGGGGGCGGCAATCAGCCCCAGCATTTT. It specifies CASSGGTGGGNQPQHF.

The rearrangement uses TRBV6-5 and TRBJ2-2; D perhaps matches TRBD2 (5 bases). V gave up 2 bases and J gave up 5 bases, with 6 bases separating them. This CDR3 has 13 residues. From germline, CDR1 is MNHEY and CDR2 SVGAGI. The CDR3 loop is CASSYGGTGELFF. The CDR3 DNA reads TGTGCCAGCAGTTACGGAGGAACCGGGGAGCTGTTTTTT.

The CDR3 reads CASSFTSGGPTGELFF. As DNA, the CDR3 is TGTGCCAGCAGCTTTACTAGCGGGGGGCCCACCGGGGAGCTGTTTTTT. V usage is TRBV5-4 and J usage is TRBJ2-2; 12 nucleotides align to TRBD2. The V and J ends lost 2 bases and 4 bases, in that order; junction bases with no gene match: 3. The CDR3 has 16 amino acids. Germline CDR1 is SGHNT and CDR2 is YYREEE (reference sequence).

The rearrangement links TRBV19 to TRBJ1-1, with 8 bases identical to TRBD1. Trimming removed 6 bases from V and 5 bases from J; junction bases left unmatched: 8. This CDR3 spans 14 amino acids. Germline CDR1 LNHDA, CDR2 SQIVND (reference sequence). The CDR3 DNA reads TGTGCCAGTAGCAACAGGGGGGTGGGAACTGAAGCTTTCTTT. It specifies CASSNRGVGTEAFF. Drawing the rest from reference TRBV19 and TRBJ1-1, the complete variable domain is DGGITQSPKYLFRKEGQNVTLSCEQNLNHDAMYWYRQDPGQGLRLIYYSQIVNDFQKGDIAEGYSVSREKKESFPLTVTSAQKNPTAFYLCASSNRGVGTEAFFGQGTRLTVV.

The V gene is TRBV2, the J gene TRBJ1-1; TRBD1 matches at 8 bases. With 6 bases clipped from V and 3 bases from J, the junction kept 9 bases outside the gene matches. CDR1 SNHLY and CDR2 FYNNEI come from the germline V gene. CDR3 length equals 15 residues. The CDR3, as DNA: TGTGCCAGCAGCGGACAGGGAATAGGGTACACTGAAGCTTTCTTT. Amino acid sequence: CASSGQGIGYTEAFF.

The rearrangement uses TRBV5-4 and TRBJ1-2; the match to TRBD1 covers 11 bases. The CDR3 extends over 16 amino acids. The junction had 10 bases not matched to a gene; V was cut back by 4 bases and J by 5 bases. Germline CDR1 SGHNT, CDR2 YYREEE (reference sequence). DNA for the CDR3: TGTGCCAGCAGCGTAGGGACAGGGGGGACGGTTTATGGCTACACCTTC. It is translated as CASSVGTGGTVYGYTF.

This chain joins TRBV24-1 and TRBJ2-5; 9 positions match TRBD1. CDR1 and CDR2 (germline): KGHDR, SFDVKD. The CDR3 has 15 amino acids. V lost 3 bases to trimming and J lost 5 bases; unmatched junction nucleotides: 6. For the CDR3, the DNA is TGTGCCACCAGTGATGCCGACAGGGGGATGGAGACCCAGTACTTC. This gives the protein CATSDADRGMETQYF.

This rearrangement joins TRBV24-1 to TRBJ1-5; perhaps TRBD1 as D (5 bases). The CDR3 loop spans 13 amino acids. The germline V and J ends were trimmed by 7 bases and 8 bases, with 14 bases remaining between them. Germline V gene lookup returns CDR1 KGHDR and CDR2 SFDVKD. CDR3 in amino acids: CATSHPGLEPQHF. CDR3 DNA: TGTGCCACCAGCCACCCAGGGTTGGAGCCCCAGCATTTT.

The rearrangement links TRBV4-1 to TRBJ2-5; TRBD2 matches 9 bases. The CDR3 length is 17 residues. V shed 2 bases and J 6 bases; nucleotides not matched to a gene: 13. Germline CDR1 reads MGHRA; CDR2 reads YSYEKL. The CDR3 sequence: CASSQLPGLAGTKTQYF. CDR3 sequence (DNA): TGCGCCAGCAGCCAACTACCTGGGCTAGCGGGGACCAAGACCCAGTACTTC.

This clone was picked up a small number of times. The chain couples TRBV7-9 to TRBJ2-7, with 13 bases identical to TRBD2. The CDR3 totals 18 residues. Trimming removed 2 bases from V and 4 bases from J; junction bases left unmatched: 11. Germline V gives CDR1 SEHNR, CDR2 FQNEAQ (reference sequence). CDR3 DNA: TGTGCCAGCAGCTTAACCGACTTGGGACTAGCGGGGCAGTACGAGCAGTACTTC. Its translation: CASSLTDLGLAGQYEQYF.

The rearrangement uses TRBV9 and TRBJ2-5; TRBD2 matches 9 bases. The germline CDR1 and CDR2 sequences are SGDLS and YYNGEE. The V gene end was trimmed by 0 bases and the J gene end by 1 base; junction bases not matched to a gene: 4. This CDR3 is 16 amino acids long. CDR3: CASSVEPSGAQETQYF. The CDR3, as DNA: TGTGCCAGCAGCGTAGAGCCTAGCGGGGCCCAAGAGACCCAGTACTTC.

This sequence joins TRBV19 and TRBJ1-5, with D hard to call. The V end was cut by 5 bases, the J end by 5 bases, with 7 bases between. CDR1 and CDR2 from the germline V gene are LNHDA and SQIVND (reference sequence). CDR3 size: 12 residues. CDR3: CASSSRDQPQHF. The CDR3 DNA is TGTGCCAGTAGTTCTCGGGATCAGCCCCAGCATTTT.

The J gene is TRBJ1-2, the V gene TRBV2; D is unresolved. The CDR3 spans 14 residues. The V gene's germline CDR1 is SNHLY and CDR2 FYNNEI. V lost 4 bases and J lost 7, with 16 bases in between. For the CDR3, the DNA is TGTGCCAGCAGTGGCCAGGCCCGAACGAGTGGCTACACCTTC. Residues: CASSGQARTSGYTF.

This sequence joins TRBV5-1 and TRBJ2-5, with TRBD2 identical over 9 bases. The junction had 1 base not matched to a gene; V was cut back by 0 bases and J by 1 base. The CDR3 spans 15 residues. Germline loops: CDR1 SGHRS, CDR2 YFSETQ. This CDR3 reads CASSLASGAQETQYF. The DNA for the CDR3 is TGCGCCAGCAGCTTGGCTAGCGGGGCCCAAGAGACCCAGTACTTC.

This chain links TRBV19 with TRBJ1-1, with a weak D call TRBD1 (6 bases). V lost 4 bases, J lost 8 bases, and 14 bases lay in between. CDR1 LNHDA and CDR2 SQIVND come from the germline V gene (reference sequence). The CDR3 length is 13 residues. The CDR3 reads CASSKRGQIEAFF. CDR3 sequence (DNA): TGTGCCAGTAGTAAAAGAGGACAGATCGAAGCTTTCTTT.

This chain uses TRBV2 with TRBJ1-1, with a possible D match to TRBD1 (5 bases). V lost 3 bases, J lost 1 base, and 9 bases lay in between. Germline CDR1 and CDR2: SNHLY and FYNNEI. The CDR3 totals 14 residues. As DNA, the CDR3 is TGTGCCAGCAGTGACTTGGGGGGGAACACTGAAGCTTTCTTT. The encoded protein is CASSDLGGNTEAFF.

This sequence joins TRBV12-3 or TRBV12-4 and TRBJ2-3; D remains ambiguous. V gave up 1 base and J gave up 4 bases, with 6 bases separating them. The length of the CDR3 is 13 residues. The DNA of the CDR3 is TGTGCCAGCAGTTTAGGCGCCGCAGATACGCAGTATTTT. Residues: CASSLGAADTQYF.

This clone was observed a handful of times. The DNA for the CDR3 is TGTGCCAGCTCACGCGGGACGGCAGAAGAGACCCAGTACTTC. Residues: CASSRGTAEETQYF. This rearrangement joins TRBV18 to TRBJ2-5, with D maybe TRBD2 (6 bases). The CDR3 sequence is 14 residues long. Trimming shortened V by 4 bases and J by 3 bases, and 12 bases separated the two germline ends. CDR1 is KGHSH, CDR2 LQKENI, per germline. Full variable domain (outside the CDR3, taken from reference TRBV18 and TRBJ2-5): NAGVMQNPRHLVRRRGQEARLRCSPMKGHSHVYWYRQLPEEGLKFMVYLQKENIIDESGMPKERFSAEFPKEGPSILRIQQVVRGDSAAYFCASSRGTAEETQYFGPGTRLLVL.

This clone showed up just a few times. V and J are TRBV7-2 and TRBJ1-1; the D gene is possibly TRBD1 (6 bases). Per germline, CDR1 SGHTA and CDR2 FQGNSA. V dropped 0 bases and J dropped 3 bases, with 14 bases sitting between them. There are 16 residues in the CDR3. CDR3 coding DNA: TGTGCCAGCAGCTTAGCACAGGGAAAGGTGGACACTGAAGCTTTCTTT. Translated, it gives CASSLAQGKVDTEAFF.

The rearrangement links TRBV19 to TRBJ2-2, with a weak D call TRBD1 (5 bases). The CDR3 has 14 residues. Germline loops: CDR1 LNHDA, CDR2 SQIVND (reference sequence). V was trimmed by 6 bases and J by 4 bases, leaving 12 bases between them. This CDR3 reads CASRVAGITGELFF. CDR3 nucleotide sequence: TGTGCCAGTAGAGTGGCAGGGATCACCGGGGAGCTGTTTTTT.

The chain uses TRBV27 and TRBJ2-7; D gene unclear. This CDR3 comprises 13 residues. V was clipped by 4 bases and J by 4 bases, with 11 bases between them. Germline V gene data show CDR1 as MNHEY and CDR2 as SMNVEV (reference sequence). The CDR3 here is CASSSRLTYEQYF. DNA of the CDR3: TGTGCCAGCAGTTCAAGACTGACTTACGAGCAGTACTTC.

This clone was picked up a small number of times. The CDR3: CASSFTGEDGYTF. CDR3 in DNA: TGCGCCAGCAGCTTCACAGGGGAGGATGGCTACACCTTC. The chain is built from TRBV5-1 and TRBJ1-2; 7 positions agree with TRBD1. Germline CDR1 SGHRS, CDR2 YFSETQ. This CDR3 contains 13 residues. V was clipped by 2 bases and J by 6 bases; unmatched bases: 4. The variable domain in full, completed from reference TRBV5-1 and TRBJ1-2, reads KAGVTQTPRYLIKTRGQQVTLSCSPISGHRSVSWYQQTPGQGLQFLFEYFSETQRNKGNFPGRFSGRQFSNSRSEMNVSTLELGDSALYLCASSFTGEDGYTFGSGTRLTVV.

The gene calls are TRBV7-9 and TRBJ2-2, with D maybe TRBD1 (6 bases). This CDR3 region has 14 residues. The V end lost 7 bases, the J end lost 5 bases, and 14 bases lay between the germline ends. Germline V gene lookup returns CDR1 SEHNR and CDR2 FQNEAQ (reference sequence). CDR3 nucleotide sequence: TGTGCCAGCACTCCCCTGAGGGGGACCGGGGAGCTGTTTTTT. Translated: CASTPLRGTGELFF.